The clone carrying this T cell receptor (beta chain) was counted a few times. Its antigen is currently unknown. The method was immunoSEQ multiplex PCR; TCRdb's version includes in-frame clones alone and lacks a portion of them. The table lists 100,000 to 150,000 clones, around 86% of them singletons. The data were taken from a study of T cell responses to AZD1222 COVID-19 vaccine. Points from the study as a whole: Seropositive at baseline were only a handful of AZD1222 recipients. Epitopes outside B.1.351 and B.1.1.7 mutated regions reportedly drew nearly half of spike TCRs. Repertoires were sampled only after the peak T cell response.

The TCR originated in an adult in good health. Specimen: peripheral blood, collected on day 0 of AZD1222 vaccination.

For the CDR3, the DNA is TGCAGCGTCTCCGGCAGGCTTGGGGCACACGAGCAGTACTTC. It encodes CSVSGRLGAHEQYF. V usage is TRBV29-1 and J usage is TRBJ2-7, with D possibly TRBD1 on 5 matching bases. This CDR3 comprises 14 residues. In germline, CDR1 is SQVTM, CDR2 ANQGSEA. V lost 6 bases, J lost 5 bases, and 20 bases lay in between.